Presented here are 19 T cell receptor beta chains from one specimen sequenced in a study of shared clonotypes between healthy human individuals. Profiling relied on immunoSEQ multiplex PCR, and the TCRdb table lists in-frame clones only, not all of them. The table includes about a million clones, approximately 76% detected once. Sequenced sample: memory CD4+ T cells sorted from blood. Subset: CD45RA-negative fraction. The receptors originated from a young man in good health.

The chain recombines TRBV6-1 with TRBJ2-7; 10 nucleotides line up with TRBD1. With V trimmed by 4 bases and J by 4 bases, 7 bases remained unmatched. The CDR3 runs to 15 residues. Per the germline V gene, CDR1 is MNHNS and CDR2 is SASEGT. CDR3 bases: TGTGCCAGCAGTGGACCGGGACAGGGGACGTACGAGCAGTACTTC. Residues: CASSGPGQGTYEQYF.

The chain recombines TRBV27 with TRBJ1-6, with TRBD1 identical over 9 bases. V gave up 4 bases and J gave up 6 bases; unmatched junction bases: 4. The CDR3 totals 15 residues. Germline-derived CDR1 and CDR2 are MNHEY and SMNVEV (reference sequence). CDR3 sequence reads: CASSWGQGRNSPLHF. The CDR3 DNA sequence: TGTGCCAGCAGTTGGGGACAGGGCCGTAATTCACCCCTCCACTTT.

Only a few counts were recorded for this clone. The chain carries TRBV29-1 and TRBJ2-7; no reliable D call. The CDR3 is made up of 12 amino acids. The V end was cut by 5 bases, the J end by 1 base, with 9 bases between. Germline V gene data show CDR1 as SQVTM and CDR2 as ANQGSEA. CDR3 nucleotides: TGCAGCGTTTCGTCCGAATCCTACGAGCAGTACTTC. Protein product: CSVSSESYEQYF.

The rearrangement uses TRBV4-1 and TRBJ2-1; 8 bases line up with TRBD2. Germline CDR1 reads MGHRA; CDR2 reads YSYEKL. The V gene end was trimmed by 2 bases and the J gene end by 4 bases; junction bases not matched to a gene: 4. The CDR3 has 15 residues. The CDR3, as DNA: TGCGCCAGCAGCCAATCTAGCGGGCTATACAATGAGCAGTTCTTC. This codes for CASSQSSGLYNEQFF.

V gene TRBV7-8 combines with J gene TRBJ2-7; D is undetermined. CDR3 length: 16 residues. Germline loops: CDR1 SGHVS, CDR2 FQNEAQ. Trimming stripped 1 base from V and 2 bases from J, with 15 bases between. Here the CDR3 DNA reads TGTGCCAGCAGCTTAGGACCTCCGCAGGTTACCTACGAGCAGTACTTC. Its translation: CASSLGPPQVTYEQYF. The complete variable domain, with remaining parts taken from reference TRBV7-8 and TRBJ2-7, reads GAGVSQSPRYKVAKRGQDVALRCDPISGHVSLFWYQQALGQGPEFLTYFQNEAQLDKSGLPSDRFFAERPEGSVSTLKIQRTQQEDSAVYLCASSLGPPQVTYEQYFGPGTRLTVT.

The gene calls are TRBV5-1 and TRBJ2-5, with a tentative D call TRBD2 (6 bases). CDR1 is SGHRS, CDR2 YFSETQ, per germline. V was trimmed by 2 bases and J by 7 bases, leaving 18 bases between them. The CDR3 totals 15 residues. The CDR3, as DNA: TGCGCCAGCAGCTTTGGCCGGGACTCCAGCAGGACCCAGTACTTC. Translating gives CASSFGRDSSRTQYF.

This chain's CDR3 is CASSARTSGASYNEQFF. The CDR3 DNA reads TGTGCCAGCAGCGCACGGACTAGCGGGGCCTCCTACAATGAGCAGTTCTTC. V gene TRBV7-2 combines with J gene TRBJ2-1; the match to TRBD2 covers 12 bases. The ends lost 5 bases at V and 0 bases at J; junction bases unmatched: 5. Looked up from germline, CDR1 is SGHTA and CDR2 is FQGNSA. CDR3 size: 17 residues. Using reference TRBV7-2 and TRBJ2-1 for the parts outside the CDR3, the full variable domain is GAGVSQSPSNKVTEKGKDVELRCDPISGHTALYWYRQSLGQGLEFLIYFQGNSAPDKSGLPSDRFSAERTGGSVSTLTIQRTQQEDSAVYLCASSARTSGASYNEQFFGPGTRLTVL.

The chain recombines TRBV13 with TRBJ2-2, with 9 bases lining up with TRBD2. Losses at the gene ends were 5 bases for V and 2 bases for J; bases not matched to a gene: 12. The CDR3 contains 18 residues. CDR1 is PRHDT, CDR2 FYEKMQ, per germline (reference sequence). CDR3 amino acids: CASSLIGLAGHNTGELFF. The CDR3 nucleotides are TGTGCCAGCAGCCTTATCGGCCTAGCGGGGCACAACACCGGGGAGCTGTTTTTT.

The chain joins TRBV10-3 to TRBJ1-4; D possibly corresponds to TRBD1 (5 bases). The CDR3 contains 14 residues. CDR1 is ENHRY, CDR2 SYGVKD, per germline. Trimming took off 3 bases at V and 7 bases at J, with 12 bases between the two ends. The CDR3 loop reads CAISDRGQGEKLFF. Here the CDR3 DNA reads TGTGCCATCAGTGATCGGGGCCAGGGTGAAAAACTGTTTTTT.

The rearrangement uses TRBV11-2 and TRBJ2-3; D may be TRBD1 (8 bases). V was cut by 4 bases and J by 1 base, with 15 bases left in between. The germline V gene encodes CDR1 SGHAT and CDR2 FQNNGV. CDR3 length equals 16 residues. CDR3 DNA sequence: TGTGCCAGCAGCTCCATCACAGGGGGGGGCACAGATACGCAGTATTTT. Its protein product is CASSSITGGGTDTQYF.

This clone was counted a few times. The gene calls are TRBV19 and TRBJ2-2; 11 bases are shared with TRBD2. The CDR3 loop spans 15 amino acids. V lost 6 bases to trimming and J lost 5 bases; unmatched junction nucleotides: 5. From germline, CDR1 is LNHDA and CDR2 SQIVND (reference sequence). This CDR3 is CASSVSSGRTGELFF. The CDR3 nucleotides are TGTGCCAGTAGCGTATCTAGCGGGAGGACCGGGGAGCTGTTTTTT.

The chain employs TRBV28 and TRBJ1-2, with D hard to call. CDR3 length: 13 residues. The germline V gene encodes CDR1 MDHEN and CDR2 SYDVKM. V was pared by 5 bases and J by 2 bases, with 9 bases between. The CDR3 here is CASSPTTNYGYTF. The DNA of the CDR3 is TGTGCCAGCAGTCCCACCACCAACTATGGCTACACCTTC.

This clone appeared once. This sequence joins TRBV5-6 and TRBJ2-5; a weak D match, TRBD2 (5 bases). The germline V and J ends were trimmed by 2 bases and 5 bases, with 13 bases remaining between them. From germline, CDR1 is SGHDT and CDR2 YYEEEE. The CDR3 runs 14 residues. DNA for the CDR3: TGTGCCAGCAGCTTTGGACTGGCGCAGGAGACCCAGTACTTC. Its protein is CASSFGLAQETQYF.

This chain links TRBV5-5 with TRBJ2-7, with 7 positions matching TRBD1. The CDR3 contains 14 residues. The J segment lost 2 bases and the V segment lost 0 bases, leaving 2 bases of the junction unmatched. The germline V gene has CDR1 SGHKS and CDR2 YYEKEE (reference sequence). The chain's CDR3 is CASSLAGQAYEQYF. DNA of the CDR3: TGTGCCAGCAGCTTGGCTGGACAGGCCTACGAGCAGTACTTC.

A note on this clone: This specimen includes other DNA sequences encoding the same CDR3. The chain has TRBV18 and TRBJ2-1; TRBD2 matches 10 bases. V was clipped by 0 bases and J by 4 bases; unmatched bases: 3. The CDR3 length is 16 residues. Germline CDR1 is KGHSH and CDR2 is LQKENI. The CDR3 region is CASSPPIAGGYNEQFF. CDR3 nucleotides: TGTGCCAGCTCACCACCGATAGCGGGAGGTTACAATGAGCAGTTCTTC.

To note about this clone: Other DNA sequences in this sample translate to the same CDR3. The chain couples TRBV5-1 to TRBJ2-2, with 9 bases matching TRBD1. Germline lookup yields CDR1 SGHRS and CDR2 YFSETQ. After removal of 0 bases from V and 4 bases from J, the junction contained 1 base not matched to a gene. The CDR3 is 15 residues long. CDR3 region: CASSLGTGVTGELFF. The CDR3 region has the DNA TGCGCCAGCAGCTTGGGGACAGGGGTCACCGGGGAGCTGTTTTTT. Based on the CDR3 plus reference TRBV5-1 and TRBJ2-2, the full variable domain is KAGVTQTPRYLIKTRGQQVTLSCSPISGHRSVSWYQQTPGQGLQFLFEYFSETQRNKGNFPGRFSGRQFSNSRSEMNVSTLELGDSALYLCASSLGTGVTGELFFGEGSRLTVL.

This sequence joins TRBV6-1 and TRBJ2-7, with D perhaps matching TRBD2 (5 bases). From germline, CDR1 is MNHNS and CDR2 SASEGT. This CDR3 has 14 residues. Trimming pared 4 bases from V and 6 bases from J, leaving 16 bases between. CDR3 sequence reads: CASSATGLPSEQYF. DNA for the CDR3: TGTGCCAGCAGTGCAACGGGATTGCCTTCCGAGCAGTACTTC.

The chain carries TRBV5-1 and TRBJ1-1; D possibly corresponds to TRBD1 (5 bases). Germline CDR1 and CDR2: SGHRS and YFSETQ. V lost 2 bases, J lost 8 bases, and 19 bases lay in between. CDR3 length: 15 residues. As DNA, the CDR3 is TGCGCCAGCAGCTTTGGTCCGAGGGGCATTGACGAAGCTTTCTTT. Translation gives CASSFGPRGIDEAFF.

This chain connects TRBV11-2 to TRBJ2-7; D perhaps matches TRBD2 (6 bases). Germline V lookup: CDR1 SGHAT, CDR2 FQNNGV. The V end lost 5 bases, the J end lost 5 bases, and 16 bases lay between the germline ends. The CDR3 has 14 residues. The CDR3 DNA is TGTGCCAGCAGCCCGGGACTCATGAACCACGAGCAGTACTTC. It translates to CASSPGLMNHEQYF.